This entry concerns a single T cell receptor (beta chain). TCR beta CDR3 region amplification was performed from RNA transcripts. TCR CDR3 regions were first amplified by RT-PCR with HTBI primers. Each CDR3 protein is one row after TCRdb ran MiXCR on the multiplex PCR reads. The table includes approximately 600,000 distinct CDR3 sequences, 15% to 20% detected once. This sample was included in a study of T cells in Graves' hyperthyroidism and ophthalmopathy. The origin of this receptor is a woman younger than 45 with Graves' hyperthyroidism. The source material was blood.

DNA for the CDR3: TGCGCCAGCAGCTCCAGGGGGCCTGGGGGCTACACCTTC. Its translation: CASSSRGPGGYTF. The chain joins TRBV5-1 to TRBJ1-2; 8 bases match TRBD1. The CDR3 extends over 13 amino acids. After removal of 3 bases from V and 8 bases from J, the junction contained 6 bases not matched to a gene. Germline V lookup: CDR1 SGHRS, CDR2 YFSETQ.